The TCR beta chain described here comes from a study of T cell responses to AZD1222 COVID-19 vaccine. Study-wide points: The breadth and depth of Spike-specific TCRs increased once two AZD1222 doses had been given. There were repertoire samples only from the period after the peak T cell response. It was only 6 or 7 AZD1222 recipients who were seropositive at baseline.

Sequencing used immunoSEQ multiplex PCR; TCRdb keeps in-frame clones, though not all of them. The sample carries roughly 160,000 clones, just over 90% recorded once. Between the trimmed V and J ends, which lost 3 bases and 7 bases, there was a span of 13 bases. Looked up from germline, CDR1 is SGHNT and CDR2 is YYREEE (reference sequence). The CDR3 length is 13 residues. Comment on this clone: No antigen is known for it.

Analyses pooled second doses at about 4 or about 12 weeks. The rearrangement links TRBV5-4 to TRBJ1-1, with a possible D match to TRBD1 (5 bases). This TCR derives from an adult who received the AZD1222 COVID-19 vaccine. This specimen was peripheral blood, taken 28 days after the second AZD1222 dose. This CDR3 is CASSYAGRDEAFF. The CDR3 bases are TGTGCCAGCAGCTATGCGGGCAGGGATGAAGCTTTCTTT. Complete variable domain (other parts from reference TRBV5-4 and TRBJ1-1): ETGVTQSPTHLIKTRGQQVTLRCSSQSGHNTVSWYQQALGQGPQFIFQYYREEENGRGNFPPRFSGLQFPNYSSELNVNALELDDSALYLCASSYAGRDEAFFGQGTRLTVV.